This TCR delta chain was sequenced during a study of Vδ1+ human thymocytes. Trimming took 5 bases from V and 6 from J, leaving 28 bases between them. Looked up from germline, CDR1 is TSWWSYY and CDR2 is QGS. There are 18 residues in the CDR3. Extracted RNA was reverse transcribed into cDNA. Multiplex PCR used pooled V-gene forward primers and a constant-region reverse primer to amplify CDR3s. TCRdb called clones from the multiplex PCR reads again using CATT. The table includes around 26,000 delta-chain clones, 29% detected once. Points from the study as a whole: Thymic TRG and TRD repertoires appeared highly polyclonal, with Gaussian CDR3 length distributions. TRD repertoires were essentially private, unlike widely shared TRG clonotypes. Around 20% of thymic delta-chain sequences were Vdelta2, with few Vdelta3, unlike blood Vdelta1+ controls.

A note on this clone: Its antigen is not identified.

The chain has TRDV1 and TRDJ1; possible D gene TRDD3, 6 bases. Material for sequencing was Vdelta1+ gamma-delta thymocytes from the thymus. As to subset: FACS-sorted CD3+ TCRalphabeta- TCRVdelta1+ TCRVdelta2- thymocytes. The source of this sequence is a boy under three years old who had congenital heart surgery. CDR3 in DNA: TGTGCTCTTGGGATGGAGAGCGTGGGGGCGTACTGGCGCAATAAACTCATCTTT. Translating it yields CALGMESVGAYWRNKLIF.